This T cell receptor (beta chain) was recovered during a study of T cell repertoires in cytomegalovirus infection (dated by TCRdb to between 2017 and 2020). Broadly, across the study: Recently identified HLA-C-restricted CMV epitopes, whose presentation resists viral immunomodulation, were targeted by peptide stimulations together with well-studied HLA-B-restricted epitopes. The HLA type of each donor mattered for the analysis, because public TCR beta signatures pointed to carriage of CMV infection along with the matching HLA type. Overall study results and their limits: In both this cohort and an independent cohort of 350 or so donors, the cumulative frequency of public TCR beta family members distinguished carriers of CMV infection plus the relevant HLA type. In the ex vivo response, HLA-C-restricted CMV-specific TCR beta clonotypes were dominant, and in two of eight donors the single most frequent clonotype came from this HLA-C-restricted group.

The treatment or condition label of this sample denotes: in vitro stimulation with specific CMV peptide epitopes to enrich CMV-specific T cells. CDR1 and CDR2, per the germline V gene (reference sequence), are MNHNY and SVGAGI. Compared with germline, V lacks 5 bases and J lacks 0 bases; bases without a gene match: 6. The cysteine opens and the phenylalanine closes a CDR3 of 15 amino acids. CDR3 DNA only is kept here, 45 bases in frame from base 1. This clonotype was found a few times. Its antigen has not been determined. Base qualities were left out, and no much larger clone turns up one base away. Sequencing instrument: Illumina HiSeq 1500. In TCRdb, the public reads were trimmed at Q25 with fastp and aligned with MiXCR, with productive beta chains retained. Each entry merges the rows of one CDR3 protein and shows their most common DNA and genes. For this sample the table gives 750,000 to 950,000 distinct CDR3 sequences, of which 25% to 35% were detected only once. The top ten clones comprise over 10% of the sample.

Sample: cultured CD8+ T cells from PBMCs, taken from culture after CMV antigen stimulation. Rearrangement joined TRBV6-6 to TRBJ1-1; 7 middle bases align to TRBD1. The receptor comes from a human donor in good health (CMV status not recorded). Some clones in this sample may be carry-over from other donors' samples. The CDR3 loop reads CASSNRDRMNTEAFF. Here is the DNA: TGTGCCAGCAGTAACCGGGACAGAATGAACACTGAAGCTTTCTTT.